The clone carrying this TCR beta chain showed up many times. Its antigen is unknown. The ends were cut back, 5 bases at V and 4 bases at J, with 17 bases in the middle. The CDR3 totals 15 residues. CDR1 is SGHTA, CDR2 FQGNSA, per germline. 5'RACE with 10-nucleotide random UMIs produced the cDNA. TCRdb used MiXCR to reprocess the 5' RACE reads, holding one entry per CDR3 protein. In the table there are about 120,000 distinct CDR3 sequences, roughly 3.2% of which are singletons. These data originate in a study of neurological immune-mediated disorders. The unsorted libraries were generated from a total of 2 million PBMCs, which had been stored in RNAlater at -80 C. Study-level results: HTLV-1-associated myelopathy showed the most TCR clonal expansion; multiple sclerosis the least, below healthy controls. The repertoires of 18 of 34 multiple sclerosis patients fell into one related-CDR3 cluster (a possible signature) under phylogenetic grouping.

This chain links TRBV7-2 with TRBJ1-2; no clear D gene. The sequencing sample was made of PBMCs. This receptor was identified in a woman aged 25 to 39 with multiple sclerosis. In DNA form, the CDR3 reads TGTGCCAGCAGCGTACGGATGCGGACGGGCTATGGCTACACCTTC. The encoded protein is CASSVRMRTGYGYTF.